These 3 T cell receptor beta chains were sequenced from one sample in a study of cytomegalovirus exposure and HLA in healthy donors. The table came from immunoSEQ multiplex PCR; TCRdb's copy has only in-frame clones and leaves some out. Altogether roughly 80,000 clones are present, approximately 95% being singletons, with the ten largest covering more than 2%. Source material: PBMCs. The source is a woman in her late teens or twenties in good health and CMV-seronegative.

The chain carries TRBV5-1 and TRBJ1-2; 9 nucleotides align to TRBD1. CDR3 length: 15 amino acids. V lost 4 bases, J lost 3 bases, and 7 bases stayed unmatched. The germline V gene encodes CDR1 SGHRS and CDR2 YFSETQ. The CDR3 here is CASSVDRGEHYGYTF. CDR3 bases: TGCGCCAGCAGCGTCGACAGGGGGGAGCACTATGGCTACACCTTC.

The chain links TRBV18 to TRBJ2-1; TRBD2 agrees at 11 bases. Germline loops: CDR1 KGHSH, CDR2 LQKENI. J lost 6 bases, V lost 2 bases, and 3 bases had no gene match. This CDR3 comprises 15 residues. CDR3 nucleotide sequence: TGTGCCAGCTCACCAGTCACTAGCGGGAGCAATGAGCAGTTCTTC. This sequence encodes CASSPVTSGSNEQFF.

This chain connects TRBV6-1 to TRBJ2-1; 8 bases agree with TRBD2. The length of the CDR3 is 15 residues. CDR1 is MNHNS, CDR2 SASEGT, per germline. With 4 bases clipped from V and 3 bases from J, the junction kept 5 bases outside the gene matches. CDR3 nucleotides: TGTGCCAGCAGTGGACGGGGGGGAAGCTACAATGAGCAGTTCTTC. As protein: CASSGRGGSYNEQFF.